One T cell receptor beta chain is described in this entry. Only in-frame clones appear in the TCRdb table, and some are missing; sequencing was by immunoSEQ multiplex PCR. The table shows approximately 50,000 clones, with over 80% occurring only once. The CDR3 loop spans 13 amino acids. The J segment lost 6 bases and the V segment lost 9 bases, leaving 8 bases of the junction unmatched. Per the germline V gene, CDR1 is MNHEY and CDR2 is SMNVEV (reference sequence). The sample originates from a study of T cell changes during pregnancy in multiple sclerosis. The sequencing used CD8+ T cells from peripheral blood mononuclear cells, collected after pregnancy. This receptor was identified in a female donor with multiple sclerosis, enrolled in a pregnancy study. This chain joins TRBV27 and TRBJ1-5; 7 bases are shared with TRBD1. This CDR3 reads CASGAGGLQPQHF. In nucleotides, the CDR3 is TGTGCCAGTGGGGCAGGGGGACTTCAGCCCCAGCATTTT.